Listed below are T cell receptor beta chains from one sample, sequenced in a study of T cell therapy after organ transplantation. No antigen has been identified for these receptors. Method: immunoSEQ multiplex PCR; TCRdb's copy keeps in-frame clones and lacks some. Found here are fewer than 25,000 clones, less than 90% of them singletons; the top ten hold approximately 39%. Material: CD8+ T cells from blood, obtained after autologous CMV-specific T cell therapy. These TCRs come from a human patient who had received a solid organ transplant and had CMV disease. The T cells may come from the graft donor. CDR3s include the opening cysteine and the closing phenylalanine or tryptophan. Fields, in order: CDR3 DNA, CDR3 protein, D gene, V gene, J gene, clone size. The D gene is left open where the match is weak. Only some rows state a clone size, as once, few, many or a class for expanded clones.

cdr3_nt: TGTGCCAGCAGCGCCCTAGCGGATACGCAGTATTTT
cdr3_aa: CASSALADTQYF
d_call: -
v_call: TRBV7-6
j_call: TRBJ2-3
clone_size: -

cdr3_nt: TGCGCCAGCTGGGACGGCGGAGGGGTCAATGAGCAGTTCTTC
cdr3_aa: CASWDGGGVNEQFF
d_call: -
v_call: TRBV5-1
j_call: TRBJ2-1
clone_size: -

cdr3_nt: TGTGCCAGCAGTCAACAGGAATATCAGCCCCAGCATTTT
cdr3_aa: CASSQQEYQPQHF
d_call: -
v_call: TRBV2
j_call: TRBJ1-5
clone_size: -

cdr3_nt: TGTGCCAGCAGTTACTCTGGGGTGTATCAGCCCCAGCATTTT
cdr3_aa: CASSYSGVYQPQHF
d_call: -
v_call: TRBV6-6
j_call: TRBJ1-5
clone_size: -

cdr3_nt: TGTGCCAGCCATACCGGGACTAGCGGTTACAATGAGCAGTTCTTC
cdr3_aa: CASHTGTSGYNEQFF
d_call: TRBD2
v_call: TRBV9
j_call: TRBJ2-1
clone_size: -

cdr3_nt: TGTGCCAGCTGCATGTCGAGGAATGAGCAGTTCTTC
cdr3_aa: CASCMSRNEQFF
d_call: -
v_call: TRBV14
j_call: TRBJ2-1
clone_size: -

cdr3_nt: TGCGCCAGCAGCCAAGAACAGTCGAACACCGGGGAGCTGTTTTTT
cdr3_aa: CASSQEQSNTGELFF
d_call: -
v_call: TRBV4-3
j_call: TRBJ2-2
clone_size: -

cdr3_nt: TGTGCCAGCAGTTTGGGAGAATGGACTGAAGCTTTCTTT
cdr3_aa: CASSLGEWTEAFF
d_call: -
v_call: TRBV27
j_call: TRBJ1-1
clone_size: -

cdr3_nt: TGTGCCAGCAGCTTGGACAGGGTCTTCGGGGAGCTGTTTTTT
cdr3_aa: CASSLDRVFGELFF
d_call: TRBD1
v_call: TRBV9
j_call: TRBJ2-2
clone_size: -

cdr3_nt: TGTGCCAGCGTCCCGGGACACACCTATGGCTACACCTTC
cdr3_aa: CASVPGHTYGYTF
d_call: -
v_call: TRBV28
j_call: TRBJ1-2
clone_size: -

cdr3_nt: TGTGCCAGTAGTATATTGCCGAATCTGAACACTGAAGCTTTCTTT
cdr3_aa: CASSILPNLNTEAFF
d_call: -
v_call: TRBV19
j_call: TRBJ1-1
clone_size: -

cdr3_nt: TGTGCCAGCAGCTCCGGGCGGGACTACAACACAGATACGCAGTATTTT
cdr3_aa: CASSSGRDYNTDTQYF
d_call: TRBD2
v_call: TRBV7-6
j_call: TRBJ2-3
clone_size: -

cdr3_nt: TGTGCCAGCAGCCGCGGACAGAATAGCAATCAGCCCCAGCATTTT
cdr3_aa: CASSRGQNSNQPQHF
d_call: -
v_call: TRBV5-8
j_call: TRBJ1-5
clone_size: medium-sized

cdr3_nt: TGTGCCATCAGTGAGTTGGCGCACCAGTACCAAGAGACCCAGTACTTC
cdr3_aa: CAISELAHQYQETQYF
d_call: -
v_call: TRBV10-3
j_call: TRBJ2-5
clone_size: -

cdr3_nt: TGTGCCAGCAGCATTAACCCAGGTGCGGAAAACATTCAGTACTTC
cdr3_aa: CASSINPGAENIQYF
d_call: -
v_call: TRBV7-3
j_call: TRBJ2-4
clone_size: once

cdr3_nt: TGTGCCAGCAGAATTAGCGGGGGGGCCATGGATACGCAGTATTTT
cdr3_aa: CASRISGGAMDTQYF
d_call: TRBD2
v_call: TRBV6-5
j_call: TRBJ2-3
clone_size: -

cdr3_nt: TGTGCCAGTGTGGGTCATCGGCAAGGAGCTTTCTTT
cdr3_aa: CASVGHRQGAFF
d_call: -
v_call: TRBV19
j_call: TRBJ1-1
clone_size: -

cdr3_nt: TGCGCCAGCAGCAACGCCCCCCAAGAGACCCAGTACTTC
cdr3_aa: CASSNAPQETQYF
d_call: -
v_call: TRBV5-1
j_call: TRBJ2-5
clone_size: few

cdr3_nt: TGCGCCAGCAGCTCAAGGGGGCCAACAGGCTGGGACACCGGGGAGCTGTTTTTT
cdr3_aa: CASSSRGPTGWDTGELFF
d_call: TRBD1
v_call: TRBV4-3
j_call: TRBJ2-2
clone_size: -

cdr3_nt: TGTGCCAGCAGCTTGCCGAGGGGACCCGGGGAGCTGTTTTTT
cdr3_aa: CASSLPRGPGELFF
d_call: -
v_call: TRBV5-6
j_call: TRBJ2-2
clone_size: -

cdr3_nt: TGTGCCATCAGTGATCTAGGGAGGAACACTGAAGCTTTCTTT
cdr3_aa: CAISDLGRNTEAFF
d_call: -
v_call: TRBV10-3
j_call: TRBJ1-1
clone_size: -

cdr3_nt: TGTGCCAGCAGTATATCACAGGGGTTGGCGTCACCCCTCCACTTT
cdr3_aa: CASSISQGLASPLHF
d_call: TRBD1
v_call: TRBV27
j_call: TRBJ1-6
clone_size: once

cdr3_nt: TGCGCCAGCAGCCAATCCCGGGACAGGGGTGAAAAACTGTTTTTT
cdr3_aa: CASSQSRDRGEKLFF
d_call: TRBD1
v_call: TRBV4-1
j_call: TRBJ1-4
clone_size: once

cdr3_nt: TGTGCCAGCAGCACCGACGGATACAATCAGCCCCAGCATTTT
cdr3_aa: CASSTDGYNQPQHF
d_call: -
v_call: TRBV28
j_call: TRBJ1-5
clone_size: few

cdr3_nt: TGTGCCAGCAGCCAGAGGGGGGGCTGGGGCTACACCTTC
cdr3_aa: CASSQRGGWGYTF
d_call: -
v_call: TRBV5-8
j_call: TRBJ1-2
clone_size: -